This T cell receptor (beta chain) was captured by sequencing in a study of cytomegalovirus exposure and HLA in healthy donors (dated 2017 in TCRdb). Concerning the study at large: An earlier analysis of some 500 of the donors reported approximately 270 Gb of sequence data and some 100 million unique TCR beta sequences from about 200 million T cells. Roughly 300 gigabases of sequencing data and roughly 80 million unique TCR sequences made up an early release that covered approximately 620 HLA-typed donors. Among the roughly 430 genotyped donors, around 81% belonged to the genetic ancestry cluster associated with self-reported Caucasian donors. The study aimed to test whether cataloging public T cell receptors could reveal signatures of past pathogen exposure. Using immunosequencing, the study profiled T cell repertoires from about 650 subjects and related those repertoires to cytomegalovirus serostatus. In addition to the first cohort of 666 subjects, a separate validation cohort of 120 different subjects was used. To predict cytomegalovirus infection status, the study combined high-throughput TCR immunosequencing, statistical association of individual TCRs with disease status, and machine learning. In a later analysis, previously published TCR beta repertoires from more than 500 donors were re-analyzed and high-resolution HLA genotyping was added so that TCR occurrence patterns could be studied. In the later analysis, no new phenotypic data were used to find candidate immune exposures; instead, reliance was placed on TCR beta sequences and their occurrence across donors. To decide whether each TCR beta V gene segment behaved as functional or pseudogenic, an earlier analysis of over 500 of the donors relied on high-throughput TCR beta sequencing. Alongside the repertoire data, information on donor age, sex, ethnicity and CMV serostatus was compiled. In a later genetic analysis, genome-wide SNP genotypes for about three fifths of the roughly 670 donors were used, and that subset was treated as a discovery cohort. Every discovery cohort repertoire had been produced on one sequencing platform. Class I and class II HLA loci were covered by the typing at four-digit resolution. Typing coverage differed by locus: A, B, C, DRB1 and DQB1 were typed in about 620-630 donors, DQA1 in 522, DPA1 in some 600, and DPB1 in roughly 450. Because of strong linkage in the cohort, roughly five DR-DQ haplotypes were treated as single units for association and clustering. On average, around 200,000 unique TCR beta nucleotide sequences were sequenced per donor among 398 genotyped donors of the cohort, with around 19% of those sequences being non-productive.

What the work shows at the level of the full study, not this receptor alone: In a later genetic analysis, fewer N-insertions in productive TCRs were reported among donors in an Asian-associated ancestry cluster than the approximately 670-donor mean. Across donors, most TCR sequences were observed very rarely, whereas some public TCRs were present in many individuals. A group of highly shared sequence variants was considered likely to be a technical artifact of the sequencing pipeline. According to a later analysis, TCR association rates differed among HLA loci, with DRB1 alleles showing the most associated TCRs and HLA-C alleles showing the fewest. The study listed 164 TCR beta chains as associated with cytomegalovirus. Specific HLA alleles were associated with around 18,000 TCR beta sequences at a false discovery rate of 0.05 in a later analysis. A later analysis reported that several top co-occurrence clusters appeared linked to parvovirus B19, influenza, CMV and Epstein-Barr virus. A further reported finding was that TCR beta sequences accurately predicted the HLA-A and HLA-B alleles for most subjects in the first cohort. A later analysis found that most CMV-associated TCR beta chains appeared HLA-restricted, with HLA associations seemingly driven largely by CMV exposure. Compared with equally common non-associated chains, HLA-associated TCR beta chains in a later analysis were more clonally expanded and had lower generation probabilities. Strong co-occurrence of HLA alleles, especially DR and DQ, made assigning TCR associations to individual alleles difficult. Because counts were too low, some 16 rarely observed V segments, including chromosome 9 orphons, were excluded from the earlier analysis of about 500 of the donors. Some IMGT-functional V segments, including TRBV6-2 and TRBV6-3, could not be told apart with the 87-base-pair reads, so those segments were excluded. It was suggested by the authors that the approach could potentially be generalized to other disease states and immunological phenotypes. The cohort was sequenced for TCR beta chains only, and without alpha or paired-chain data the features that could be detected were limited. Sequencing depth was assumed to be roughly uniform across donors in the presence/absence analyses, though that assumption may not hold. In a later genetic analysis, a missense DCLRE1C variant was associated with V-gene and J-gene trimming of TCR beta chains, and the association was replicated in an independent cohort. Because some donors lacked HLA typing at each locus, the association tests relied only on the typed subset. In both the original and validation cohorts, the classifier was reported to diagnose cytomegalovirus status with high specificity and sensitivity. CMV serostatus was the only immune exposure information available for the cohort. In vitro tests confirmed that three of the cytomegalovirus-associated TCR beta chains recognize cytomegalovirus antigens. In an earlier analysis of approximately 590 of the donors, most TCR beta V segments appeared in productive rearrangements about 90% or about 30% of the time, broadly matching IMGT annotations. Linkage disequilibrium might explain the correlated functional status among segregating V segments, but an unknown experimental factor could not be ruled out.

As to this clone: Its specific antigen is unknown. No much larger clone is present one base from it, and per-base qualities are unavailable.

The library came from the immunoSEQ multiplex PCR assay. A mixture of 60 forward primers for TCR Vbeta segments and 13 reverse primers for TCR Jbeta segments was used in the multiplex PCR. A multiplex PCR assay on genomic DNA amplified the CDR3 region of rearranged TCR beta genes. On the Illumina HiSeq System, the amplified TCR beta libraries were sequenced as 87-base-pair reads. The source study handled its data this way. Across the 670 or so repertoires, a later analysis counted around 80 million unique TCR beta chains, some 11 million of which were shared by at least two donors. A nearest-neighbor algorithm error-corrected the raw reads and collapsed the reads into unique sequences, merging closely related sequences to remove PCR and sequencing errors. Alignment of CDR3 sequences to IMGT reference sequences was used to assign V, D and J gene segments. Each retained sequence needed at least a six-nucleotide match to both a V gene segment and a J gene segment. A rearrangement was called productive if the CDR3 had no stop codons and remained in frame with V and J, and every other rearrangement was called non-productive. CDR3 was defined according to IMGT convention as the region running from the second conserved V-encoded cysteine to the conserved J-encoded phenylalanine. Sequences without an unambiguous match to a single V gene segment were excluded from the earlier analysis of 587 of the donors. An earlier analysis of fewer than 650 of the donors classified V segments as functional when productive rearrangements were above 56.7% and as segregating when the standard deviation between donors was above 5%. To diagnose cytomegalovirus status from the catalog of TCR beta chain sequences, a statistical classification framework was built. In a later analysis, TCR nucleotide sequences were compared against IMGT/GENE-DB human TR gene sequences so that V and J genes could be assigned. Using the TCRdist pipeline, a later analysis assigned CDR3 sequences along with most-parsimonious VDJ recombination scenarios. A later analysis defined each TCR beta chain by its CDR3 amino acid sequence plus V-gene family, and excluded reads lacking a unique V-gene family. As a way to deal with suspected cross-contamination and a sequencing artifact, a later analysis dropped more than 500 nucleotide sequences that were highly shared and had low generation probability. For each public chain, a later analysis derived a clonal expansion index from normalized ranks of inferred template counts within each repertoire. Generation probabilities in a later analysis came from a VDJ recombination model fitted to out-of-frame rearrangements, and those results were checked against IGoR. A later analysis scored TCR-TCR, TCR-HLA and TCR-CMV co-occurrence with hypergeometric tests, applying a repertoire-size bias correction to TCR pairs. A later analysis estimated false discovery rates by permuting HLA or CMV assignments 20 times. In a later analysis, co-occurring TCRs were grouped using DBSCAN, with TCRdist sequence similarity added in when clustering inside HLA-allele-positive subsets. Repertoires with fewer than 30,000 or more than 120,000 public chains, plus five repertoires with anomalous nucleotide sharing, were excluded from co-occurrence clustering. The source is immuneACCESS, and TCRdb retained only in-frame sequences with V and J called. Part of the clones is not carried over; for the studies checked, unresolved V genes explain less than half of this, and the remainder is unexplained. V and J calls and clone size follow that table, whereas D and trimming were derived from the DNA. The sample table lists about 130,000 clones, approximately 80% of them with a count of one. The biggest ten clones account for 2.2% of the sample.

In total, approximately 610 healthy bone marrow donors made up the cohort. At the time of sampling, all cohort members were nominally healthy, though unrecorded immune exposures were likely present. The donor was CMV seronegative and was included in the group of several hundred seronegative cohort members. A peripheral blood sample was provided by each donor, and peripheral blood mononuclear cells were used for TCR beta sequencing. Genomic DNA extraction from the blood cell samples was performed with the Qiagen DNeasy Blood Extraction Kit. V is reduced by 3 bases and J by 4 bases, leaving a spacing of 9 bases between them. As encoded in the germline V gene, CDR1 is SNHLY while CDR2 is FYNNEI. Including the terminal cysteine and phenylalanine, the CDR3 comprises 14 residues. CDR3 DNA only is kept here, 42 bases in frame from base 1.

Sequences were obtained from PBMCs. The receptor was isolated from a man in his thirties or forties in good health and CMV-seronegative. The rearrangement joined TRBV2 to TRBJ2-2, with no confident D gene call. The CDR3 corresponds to CASSDGLFTGELFF. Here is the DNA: TGTGCCAGCAGTGATGGCTTGTTCACCGGGGAGCTGTTTTTT.